Listed below are T cell receptor beta chains from one sample, sequenced in a study of response to subunit inactivated influenza vaccine. TCRdb reanalysed the RT-PCR reads using MiXCR and keeps one entry per CDR3 protein. The sample gives roughly 290,000 distinct CDR3 sequences, roughly 22% of which show up once; about a tenth is in the top ten. The input for sequencing was PBMCs from blood, taken roughly 20 months after vaccination. Receptors originate from a man aged 50-75 years who received an inactivated influenza vaccine. Both conserved end residues are part of each CDR3. D genes are given only for firm matches. Size is stated for part of the rows, as once, few or many counts, or as a class when the clone is expanded.

CDR3: CATGNSNQPQHF
DNA: TGTGCCACCGGGAATAGCAATCAGCCCCAGCATTTT
D: NA
J: TRBJ1-5
V: TRBV24-1
length: 12
size: many

CDR3: CASSARGQGGETQYF
DNA: TGTGCCAGCAGCGCCCGGGGACAGGGGGGTGAGACCCAGTACTTC
D: TRBD1
J: TRBJ2-5
V: TRBV9
length: 15
size: few

CDR3: CASTFDRENTIYF
DNA: TGTGCCAGCACCTTTGACAGGGAAAACACCATATATTTT
D: TRBD1
J: TRBJ1-3
V: TRBV6-6
length: 13
size: NA

CDR3: CSARGRSSGTDTQYF
DNA: TGCAGTGCTAGAGGAAGGAGTAGCGGGACAGATACGCAGTATTTT
D: TRBD2
J: TRBJ2-3
V: TRBV20-1
length: 15
size: once

CDR3: CASSFRDSLRGSNQPQHF
DNA: TGTGCCAGCAGTTTCCGGGACTCCCTCCGAGGTAGCAATCAGCCCCAGCATTTT
D: NA
J: TRBJ1-5
V: TRBV28
length: 18
size: NA

CDR3: CASSISLGQGGNQPQHF
DNA: TGTGCCAGTAGTATCTCCCTGGGTCAGGGAGGCAATCAGCCCCAGCATTTT
D: NA
J: TRBJ1-5
V: TRBV19
length: 17
size: NA

CDR3: CASSPLLAGDYEQYF
DNA: TGTGCCAGCAGTCCCCTCCTAGCGGGAGACTACGAGCAGTACTTC
D: TRBD2
J: TRBJ2-7
V: TRBV28
length: 15
size: few

CDR3: CASSLLAGLDNEQFF
DNA: TGCGCCAGCAGTTTACTAGCGGGGCTTGACAATGAGCAGTTCTTC
D: TRBD2
J: TRBJ2-1
V: TRBV5-1
length: 15
size: NA

CDR3: CAWSVKGPNYGYTF
DNA: TGTGCCTGGAGTGTAAAGGGTCCTAACTATGGCTACACCTTC
D: NA
J: TRBJ1-2
V: TRBV30
length: 14
size: NA

CDR3: CASVRQGMTGELFF
DNA: TGTGCCAGCGTAAGGCAGGGGATGACCGGGGAGCTGTTTTTT
D: NA
J: TRBJ2-2
V: TRBV12-3/TRBV12-4
length: 14
size: NA

CDR3: CASSSTAGGRATTGEQYF
DNA: TGTGCCAGCAGTTCGACGGCGGGGGGAAGGGCAACTACTGGCGAGCAGTACTTC
D: TRBD2
J: TRBJ2-7
V: TRBV6-5
length: 18
size: NA

CDR3: CASSLASGTNYGYTF
DNA: TGTGCCAGCAGCTTAGCGTCTGGGACGAACTATGGCTACACCTTC
D: NA
J: TRBJ1-2
V: TRBV7-2
length: 15
size: NA

CDR3: CASGGDSLHAYEQYF
DNA: TGTGCCAGCGGGGGGGACAGTCTACACGCCTACGAGCAGTACTTC
D: NA
J: TRBJ2-7
V: TRBV28
length: 15
size: NA

CDR3: CASSLQGSGGYTF
DNA: TGTGCCAGCAGCTTACAGGGGTCGGGTGGCTACACCTTC
D: TRBD1
J: TRBJ1-2
V: TRBV6-5
length: 13
size: few

CDR3: CAWSGGQDRSPLHF
DNA: TGTGCCTGGAGTGGGGGACAGGACCGGTCACCCCTCCACTTT
D: TRBD1
J: TRBJ1-6
V: TRBV30
length: 14
size: NA

CDR3: CASSLSFSGQVGGYTF
DNA: TGTGCCAGCAGTTTATCGTTTTCGGGACAGGTGGGTGGCTACACCTTC
D: TRBD1
J: TRBJ1-2
V: TRBV27
length: 16
size: NA

CDR3: CASSSGLAGDTEETQYF
DNA: TGTGCCAGCAGCTCGGGACTAGCGGGGGACACAGAAGAGACCCAGTACTTC
D: TRBD2
J: TRBJ2-5
V: TRBV7-2
length: 17
size: NA

CDR3: CSADRGQYNEQFF
DNA: TGCAGTGCCGACAGGGGGCAGTACAATGAGCAGTTCTTC
D: TRBD1
J: TRBJ2-1
V: TRBV20-1
length: 13
size: NA

CDR3: CASSEIRVTEQFF
DNA: TGTGCCAGCAGTGAAATTCGTGTTACTGAGCAGTTCTTC
D: NA
J: TRBJ2-1
V: TRBV2
length: 13
size: NA

CDR3: CASSPNTNYGYTF
DNA: TGCGCCAGCAGCCCCAACACCAACTATGGCTACACCTTC
D: NA
J: TRBJ1-2
V: TRBV5-1
length: 13
size: NA

CDR3: CASTPRGEAEAFF
DNA: TGTGCCAGCACCCCCCGGGGGGAGGCTGAAGCTTTCTTT
D: NA
J: TRBJ1-1
V: TRBV28
length: 13
size: NA

CDR3: CASRRNTDTQYF
DNA: TGTGCCAGCAGACGCAACACAGATACGCAGTATTTT
D: NA
J: TRBJ2-3
V: TRBV11-2
length: 12
size: few

CDR3: CASSPGDGYTF
DNA: TGTGCCAGCAGCCCGGGCGATGGCTACACCTTC
D: NA
J: TRBJ1-2
V: TRBV4-2
length: 11
size: many

CDR3: CATTDFSYNEQFF
DNA: TGTGCCACCACAGATTTCTCCTACAATGAGCAGTTCTTC
D: NA
J: TRBJ2-1
V: TRBV6-2/TRBV6-3
length: 13
size: NA

CDR3: CSAYSTGNEQYF
DNA: TGCAGTGCTTACTCCACAGGGAACGAGCAGTACTTC
D: NA
J: TRBJ2-7
V: TRBV20-1
length: 12
size: few

CDR3: CASSPGLPNTGELFF
DNA: TGTGCCAGCAGCCCGGGGCTCCCGAACACCGGGGAGCTGTTTTTT
D: NA
J: TRBJ2-2
V: TRBV9
length: 15
size: NA

CDR3: CASSQDFWGGQPQHF
DNA: TGCGCCAGCAGCCAAGATTTTTGGGGGGGACAGCCCCAGCATTTT
D: NA
J: TRBJ1-5
V: TRBV4-1
length: 15
size: NA

CDR3: CAIGTSGRIGDSYNEQFF
DNA: TGTGCCATCGGGACTAGCGGGAGAATAGGAGACTCCTACAATGAGCAGTTCTTC
D: TRBD2
J: TRBJ2-1
V: TRBV10-3
length: 18
size: NA

CDR3: CASSQVLAAQNIQYF
DNA: TGTGCCAGCAGCCAAGTACTAGCCGCCCAAAACATTCAGTACTTC
D: NA
J: TRBJ2-4
V: TRBV4-2
length: 15
size: once

CDR3: CSARDPGTANEKLFF
DNA: TGCAGTGCTAGAGATCCGGGGACCGCTAATGAAAAACTGTTTTTT
D: NA
J: TRBJ1-4
V: TRBV20-1
length: 15
size: few

CDR3: CSARYIATNEKLFF
DNA: TGCAGTGCTAGGTACATTGCAACTAATGAAAAACTGTTTTTT
D: NA
J: TRBJ1-4
V: TRBV20-1
length: 14
size: many

CDR3: CASSLLGQGSHGYTF
DNA: TGTGCCAGCAGCCTACTTGGACAGGGGAGTCATGGCTACACCTTC
D: TRBD1
J: TRBJ1-2
V: TRBV7-9
length: 15
size: NA

CDR3: CASLGGGYGYTF
DNA: TGTGCCAGCCTGGGGGGGGGCTATGGCTACACCTTC
D: NA
J: TRBJ1-2
V: TRBV3-1
length: 12
size: few

CDR3: CASSDPGTGAYEQYF
DNA: TGTGCCAGCAGCGATCCCGGGACAGGGGCCTACGAGCAGTACTTC
D: TRBD1
J: TRBJ2-7
V: TRBV28
length: 15
size: NA

CDR3: CASSLGYRNTEAFF
DNA: TGTGCCAGCAGTTTAGGGTATAGGAACACTGAAGCTTTCTTT
D: NA
J: TRBJ1-1
V: TRBV12-3/TRBV12-4
length: 14
size: NA

CDR3: CASSVEGGRGTDTQYF
DNA: TGTGCCAGCAGCGTAGAAGGCGGGAGAGGTACAGATACGCAGTATTTT
D: TRBD2
J: TRBJ2-3
V: TRBV9
length: 16
size: NA

CDR3: CASSVGGGAYEQYF
DNA: TGTGCCAGCAGCGTAGGTGGGGGTGCCTACGAGCAGTACTTC
D: NA
J: TRBJ2-7
V: TRBV9
length: 14
size: NA

CDR3: CSAEDGMNTEAFF
DNA: TGCAGTGCTGAGGACGGGATGAACACTGAAGCTTTCTTT
D: NA
J: TRBJ1-1
V: TRBV20-1
length: 13
size: NA

CDR3: CASSHQALREQYF
DNA: TGTGCCAGCAGCCATCAGGCCCTGAGGGAGCAGTACTTC
D: NA
J: TRBJ2-7
V: TRBV7-2
length: 13
size: few

CDR3: CASSQVRGGTQYF
DNA: TGCGCCAGCAGCCAAGTTCGGGGGGGTACGCAGTATTTT
D: TRBD2
J: TRBJ2-3
V: TRBV4-1
length: 13
size: NA

CDR3: CASKWTGDTEAFF
DNA: TGTGCCAGCAAATGGACAGGGGATACTGAAGCTTTCTTT
D: TRBD1
J: TRBJ1-1
V: TRBV6-2/TRBV6-3
length: 13
size: many

CDR3: CASSPTGEIYSGNTIYF
DNA: TGTGCCAGCAGTCCCACGGGCGAGATTTACTCTGGAAACACCATATATTTT
D: NA
J: TRBJ1-3
V: TRBV27
length: 17
size: NA

CDR3: CAISPGVAYGYTF
DNA: TGTGCCATCAGTCCAGGGGTGGCCTATGGCTACACCTTC
D: NA
J: TRBJ1-2
V: TRBV10-3
length: 13
size: NA

CDR3: CASSLGPRDWEFF
DNA: TGTGCCAGCAGTCTTGGCCCTCGAGACTGGGAGTTCTTC
D: NA
J: TRBJ2-1
V: TRBV12-3/TRBV12-4
length: 13
size: NA

CDR3: CASSLGQDWYGYTF
DNA: TGCGCCAGCAGCCTCGGACAGGACTGGTATGGCTACACCTTC
D: TRBD1
J: TRBJ1-2
V: TRBV5-1
length: 14
size: many

CDR3: CASSRRGQGSSGNTIYF
DNA: TGTGCCAGCAGCCGGAGGGGTCAGGGGAGCTCTGGAAACACCATATATTTT
D: NA
J: TRBJ1-3
V: TRBV7-2
length: 17
size: few

CDR3: CASSQDRTFLYVEAFF
DNA: TGCGCCAGCAGCCAAGATAGAACGTTCTTGTACGTTGAAGCTTTCTTT
D: NA
J: TRBJ1-1
V: TRBV4-1
length: 16
size: medium-sized

CDR3: CASSYRTGIGELFF
DNA: TGTGCCAGCAGTTACCGGACAGGGATCGGGGAGCTGTTTTTT
D: TRBD1
J: TRBJ2-2
V: TRBV6-2/TRBV6-3
length: 14
size: few

CDR3: CASSLVGGAYTEAFF
DNA: TGCGCCAGCAGCTTGGTTGGTGGGGCTTACACTGAAGCTTTCTTT
D: NA
J: TRBJ1-1
V: TRBV5-1
length: 15
size: NA

CDR3: CASSSPGRNTEAFF
DNA: TGTGCCAGCAGTAGTCCGGGACGGAACACTGAAGCTTTCTTT
D: NA
J: TRBJ1-1
V: TRBV7-6
length: 14
size: many

CDR3: CAWSVDSNQPQHF
DNA: TGTGCCTGGAGTGTAGACAGCAATCAGCCCCAGCATTTT
D: NA
J: TRBJ1-5
V: TRBV30
length: 13
size: many

CDR3: CSARLNTEAFF
DNA: TGCAGTGCTAGGCTGAACACTGAAGCTTTCTTT
D: NA
J: TRBJ1-1
V: TRBV20-1
length: 11
size: many

CDR3: CASSQDSGSYEKYF
DNA: TGCGCCAGCAGCCAAGACAGCGGGAGCTACGAGAAGTACTTC
D: TRBD2
J: TRBJ2-7
V: TRBV5-1
length: 14
size: once

CDR3: CASSLTRITDTQYF
DNA: TGCGCCAGCAGCTTGACTAGAATCACAGATACGCAGTATTTT
D: NA
J: TRBJ2-3
V: TRBV5-1
length: 14
size: NA

CDR3: CASSWTGEILNTEAFF
DNA: TGCGCCAGCAGCTGGACAGGGGAGATACTGAACACTGAAGCTTTCTTT
D: TRBD1
J: TRBJ1-1
V: TRBV5-1
length: 16
size: many

CDR3: CASSQRQGGTEAFF
DNA: TGTGCCAGCAGCCAAAGACAGGGGGGGACTGAAGCTTTCTTT
D: TRBD1
J: TRBJ1-1
V: TRBV4-2
length: 14
size: NA

CDR3: CASRPGTGRNQPQHF
DNA: TGTGCCAGCAGGCCCGGGACAGGGCGCAATCAGCCCCAGCATTTT
D: TRBD1
J: TRBJ1-5
V: TRBV6-1
length: 15
size: many

CDR3: CASSSRGGLTHEQYF
DNA: TGTGCCAGCAGCTCCCGAGGGGGGCTAACCCACGAGCAGTACTTC
D: NA
J: TRBJ2-7
V: TRBV11-2
length: 15
size: NA

CDR3: CASSSGTSGGYSYEQYF
DNA: TGTGCCAGCAGCTCCGGGACTAGCGGGGGTTACTCCTACGAGCAGTACTTC
D: TRBD2
J: TRBJ2-7
V: TRBV12-3/TRBV12-4
length: 17
size: few